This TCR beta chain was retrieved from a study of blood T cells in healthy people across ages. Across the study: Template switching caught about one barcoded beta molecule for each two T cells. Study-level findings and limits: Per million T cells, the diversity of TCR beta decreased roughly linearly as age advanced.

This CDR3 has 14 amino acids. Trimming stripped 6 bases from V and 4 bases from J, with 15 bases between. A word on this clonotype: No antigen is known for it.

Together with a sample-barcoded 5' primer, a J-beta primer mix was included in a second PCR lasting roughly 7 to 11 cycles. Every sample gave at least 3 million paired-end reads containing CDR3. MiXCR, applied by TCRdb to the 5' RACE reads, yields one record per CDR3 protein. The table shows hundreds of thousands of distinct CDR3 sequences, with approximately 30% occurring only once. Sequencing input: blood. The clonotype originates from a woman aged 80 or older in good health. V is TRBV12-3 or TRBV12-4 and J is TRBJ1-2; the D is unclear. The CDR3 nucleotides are TGTGCCAGCAGCTTCGACGGCGGATTCTATGGCTACACCTTC. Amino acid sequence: CASSFDGGFYGYTF.